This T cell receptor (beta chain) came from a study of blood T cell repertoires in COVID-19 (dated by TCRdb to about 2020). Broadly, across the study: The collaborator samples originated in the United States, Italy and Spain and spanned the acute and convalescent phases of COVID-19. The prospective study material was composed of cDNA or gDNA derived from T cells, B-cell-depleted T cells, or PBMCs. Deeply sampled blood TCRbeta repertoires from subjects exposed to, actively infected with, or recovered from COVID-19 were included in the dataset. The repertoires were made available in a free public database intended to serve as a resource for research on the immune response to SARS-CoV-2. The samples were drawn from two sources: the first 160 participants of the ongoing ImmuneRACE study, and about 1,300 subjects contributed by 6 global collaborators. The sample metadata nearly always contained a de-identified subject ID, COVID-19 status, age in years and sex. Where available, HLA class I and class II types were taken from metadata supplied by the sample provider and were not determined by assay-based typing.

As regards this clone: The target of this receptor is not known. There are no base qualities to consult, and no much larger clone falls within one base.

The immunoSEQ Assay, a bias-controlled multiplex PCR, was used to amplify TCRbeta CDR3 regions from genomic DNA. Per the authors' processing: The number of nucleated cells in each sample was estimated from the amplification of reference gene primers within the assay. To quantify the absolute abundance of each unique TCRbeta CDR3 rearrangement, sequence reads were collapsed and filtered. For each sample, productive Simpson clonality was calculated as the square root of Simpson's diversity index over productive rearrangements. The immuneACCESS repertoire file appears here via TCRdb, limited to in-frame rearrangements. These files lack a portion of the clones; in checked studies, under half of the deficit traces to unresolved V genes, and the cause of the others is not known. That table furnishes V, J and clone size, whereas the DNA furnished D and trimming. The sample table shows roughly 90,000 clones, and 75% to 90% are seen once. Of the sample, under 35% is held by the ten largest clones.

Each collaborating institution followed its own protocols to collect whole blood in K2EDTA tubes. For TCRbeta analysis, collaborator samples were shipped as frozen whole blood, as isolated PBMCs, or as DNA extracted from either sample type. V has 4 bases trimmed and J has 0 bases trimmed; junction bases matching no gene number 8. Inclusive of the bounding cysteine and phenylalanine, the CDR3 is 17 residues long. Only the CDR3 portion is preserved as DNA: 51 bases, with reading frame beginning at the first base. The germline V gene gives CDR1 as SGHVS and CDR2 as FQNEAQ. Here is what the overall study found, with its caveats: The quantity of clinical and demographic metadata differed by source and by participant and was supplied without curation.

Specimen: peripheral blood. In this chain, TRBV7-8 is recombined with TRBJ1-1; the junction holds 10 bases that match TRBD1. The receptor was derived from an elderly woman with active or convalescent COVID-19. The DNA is TGTGCCAGCAGCTCTAGATGGGGACAGGGGATGAACACTGAAGCTTTCTTT. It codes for CASSSRWGQGMNTEAFF.